The 21 T cell receptor beta chains reported below all come from one sample, sequenced in a study of regulatory T cells in long-lasting Graves disease (dated by TCRdb to about 2021). Library creation used multiplex PCR. The data were produced on an Illumina HiSeq 4000. To build TCR beta libraries, CDR3 regions were amplified by Arm-PCR using iRepertoire HTBI primers. TCRdb reprocessing: public reads trimmed at Q25 with fastp, clones called with MiXCR, in-frame beta chains kept. Duplicate CDR3 protein sequences are folded into a single record with the most common DNA and genes. For this sample there are hundreds of thousands of distinct CDR3 sequences; 15% to 20% appear just once. Of the sample, about 25% falls within the top ten clones. The time point tag for this specimen amounts to: newly diagnosed GD, antithyroid drugs for less than 3 months. RNA was extracted from PBMCs in TRIzol for both TCR sequencing and RNA sequencing.

These data also featured in a second study, about T cells in Graves' hyperthyroidism and ophthalmopathy.

The specimen was peripheral blood mononuclear cells (PBMCs), collected at new diagnosis, from a patient treated with antithyroid drugs. Receptors originate from a woman aged 35-65 years with Graves disease. Donor details come from another sample of the same person, matched by shared clones.

DNA for the CDR3: TGTGCCAGCAGCGCCCCCTCCTACAATGAGCAGTTCTTC. As protein: CASSAPSYNEQFF. The chain couples TRBV7-9 to TRBJ2-1; D not certain. Germline lookup yields CDR1 SEHNR and CDR2 FQNEAQ (reference sequence). The CDR3 spans 13 residues. V gave up 5 bases and J gave up 0 bases, with 5 bases separating them.

This clonotype was seen only a few times. The V call is TRBV7-2, the J call TRBJ1-2; tentatively, D is TRBD1 (6 bases). From germline, CDR1 is SGHTA and CDR2 FQGNSA. Between the trimmed V and J ends, which lost 4 bases and 4 bases, there was a span of 13 bases. The CDR3 is made up of 14 amino acids. The CDR3 nucleotides read TGTGCCAGCAGCTCGGCCAGGGGAGCCTATGGCTACACCTTC. It yields the protein CASSSARGAYGYTF.

This chain joins TRBV5-1 and TRBJ1-2, with D possibly matching TRBD1 (6 bases). The V gene lost 4 bases and the J gene lost 3 bases, with 13 bases spanning the gap. The length of the CDR3 is 14 residues. Germline-derived CDR1 and CDR2 are SGHRS and YFSETQ. In nucleotides, the CDR3 is TGCGCCAGCAGCCCGGAGGGGGACCACTATGGCTACACCTTC. Amino acid sequence: CASSPEGDHYGYTF.

This clonotype has a handful of counts. V gene TRBV11-2 combines with J gene TRBJ2-7; D is ambiguous. Germline CDR1 and CDR2: SGHAT and FQNNGV. V lost 5 bases, J lost 0 bases, and 14 bases lay in between. The CDR3 runs to 15 residues. The CDR3 reads CASSRRGVSSYEQYF. CDR3 coding DNA: TGTGCCAGCAGCCGGCGCGGAGTGAGCTCCTACGAGCAGTACTTC.

This clonotype was counted between two and nine times. The chain links TRBV18 to TRBJ1-1; perhaps TRBD1 as D (6 bases). V dropped 0 bases and J dropped 7 bases, with 15 bases sitting between them. The CDR3 consists of 15 residues. Germline V gene sequence: CDR1 KGHSH, CDR2 LQKENI. CDR3 bases: TGTGCCAGCTCACCACCCGACAGACCCAGGGGTGAAGCTTTCTTT. This gives the protein CASSPPDRPRGEAFF.

This clonotype was observed a few times. The chain links TRBV7-2 to TRBJ2-7, with D uncertain. The CDR3 length is 11 residues. Germline CDR1 and CDR2: SGHTA and FQGNSA. The germline V and J ends were trimmed by 5 bases and 5 bases, with 7 bases remaining between them. CDR3 sequence reads: CASSPSNEQYF. The CDR3, as DNA: TGTGCCAGCAGCCCTTCCAACGAGCAGTACTTC.

This clonotype was seen ten or more times. The chain links TRBV4-1 to TRBJ2-5; possibly TRBD2 for D (5 bases). This CDR3 comprises 15 residues. Germline CDR1 reads MGHRA; CDR2 reads YSYEKL. The ends were cut back, 1 base at V and 2 bases at J, with 11 bases in the middle. CDR3 coding DNA: TGCGCCAGCAGCCAAGCGAGGGCAGAGCAAGAGACCCAGTACTTC. Protein sequence: CASSQARAEQETQYF.

This clonotype was counted at least ten times. The DNA of the CDR3 is TGCAGTGCTAGTAGTCTAGCGGCCTACGAGCAGTACTTC. Its translation is CSASSLAAYEQYF. The chain joins TRBV20-1 to TRBJ2-7; 7 nucleotides line up with TRBD2. Germline lookup yields CDR1 DFQATT and CDR2 SNEGSKA (reference sequence). Trimming took 3 bases from V and 2 from J; bases not matched to a gene: 4. The CDR3 extends over 13 amino acids.

This sequence joins TRBV9 and TRBJ2-7; TRBD2 is a possible D gene (7 bases). The CDR3 length is 15 residues. Deletions cut 0 bases from V and 3 bases from J, with 13 bases between. Germline V gene lookup returns CDR1 SGDLS and CDR2 YYNGEE. The CDR3 region is CASSVDGGGGYEQYF. CDR3 nucleotides: TGTGCCAGCAGCGTAGATGGGGGGGGCGGCTACGAGCAGTACTTC.

This clonotype was observed a handful of times. The chain uses TRBV7-9 and TRBJ1-6, with D tentatively TRBD1 (5 bases). The V end lost 2 bases, the J end lost 6 bases, and 14 bases lay between the germline ends. From germline, CDR1 is SEHNR and CDR2 FQNEAQ (reference sequence). The CDR3 consists of 16 residues. CDR3 amino acids: CASSLRGVVVNSPLHF. CDR3 in DNA: TGTGCCAGCAGCTTAAGAGGGGTGGTGGTTAATTCACCCCTCCACTTT.

This clonotype has ten or more counts. In nucleotides, the CDR3 is TGTGCCTGGAGCCACAGGAGTCGCCAGTACTTC. Translating gives CAWSHRSRQYF. The chain has TRBV30 and TRBJ2-7, with D maybe TRBD1 (5 bases). The CDR3 loop spans 11 amino acids. V was trimmed by 3 bases and J by 10 bases, leaving 13 bases between them. Germline values: CDR1 GTSNPN, CDR2 SVGIG (reference sequence).

The rearrangement links TRBV19 to TRBJ1-2, with D unclear. This CDR3 comprises 13 residues. Germline values: CDR1 LNHDA, CDR2 SQIVND (reference sequence). V lost 6 bases and J 4 bases, leaving 12 bases between the germline ends. The CDR3 nucleotides are TGTGCCAGTAGCTTTGGCCTTTTCTATGGCTACACCTTC. It encodes CASSFGLFYGYTF.

About this clonotype: Possible read error: a much larger clone is one base away. The chain combines TRBV27 with TRBJ1-2, with unresolved D. Looked up from germline, CDR1 is MNHEY and CDR2 is SMNVEV (reference sequence). The CDR3 spans 13 residues. V lost 4 bases to trimming and J lost 4 bases, with 10 bases between them. This CDR3 is CASSSGRLYGYTF. CDR3 nucleotide sequence: TGTGCCAGCAGTTCCGGGAGACTCTATGGCTACACCTTC.

This clonotype was recorded at least ten times. This chain links TRBV3-1 with TRBJ1-2, with D perhaps matching TRBD1 (6 bases). Trimming took off 0 bases at V and 3 bases at J, with 11 bases between the two ends. The germline CDR1 and CDR2 sequences are LGHDT and YNNKEL (reference sequence). The CDR3 length is 15 residues. CDR3 region: CASSQDGGGDYGYTF. In nucleotides, the CDR3 is TGTGCCAGCAGCCAAGATGGAGGGGGGGACTATGGCTACACCTTC.

The rearrangement joins TRBV15 to TRBJ2-1, with 8 bases matching TRBD2. There are 14 residues in the CDR3. With V trimmed by 0 bases and J by 7 bases, 2 bases remained unmatched. The germline V gene has CDR1 LNHNV and CDR2 YYDKDF (reference sequence). This CDR3 reads CATSRDRGGNEQFF. In DNA form, the CDR3 reads TGTGCCACCAGCAGAGATCGGGGGGGGAATGAGCAGTTCTTC.

The J gene is TRBJ2-6, the V gene TRBV14; TRBD1 agrees at 10 bases. Germline V lookup: CDR1 SGHDN, CDR2 FVKESK. V gave up 1 base and J gave up 1 base; unmatched junction bases: 7. This CDR3 region has 19 residues. The chain's CDR3 is CASSQGGDRGLSGANVLTF. The DNA for the CDR3 is TGTGCCAGCAGCCAAGGGGGGGACAGGGGACTTTCTGGGGCCAACGTCCTGACTTTC.

The chain uses TRBV2 and TRBJ2-1; TRBD2 agrees at 8 bases. V lost 6 bases, J lost 2 bases, and 12 bases stayed unmatched. CDR3 size: 17 residues. CDR1 and CDR2 (germline): SNHLY, FYNNEI. The CDR3 nucleotides are TGTGCCAGCAGCTTAGTCCTATCACTAGCGGCCTACAATGAGCAGTTCTTC. This codes for CASSLVLSLAAYNEQFF. The full variable domain, its missing parts supplied by reference TRBV2 and TRBJ2-1, is EPEVTQTPSHQVTQMGQEVILRCVPISNHLYFYWYRQILGQKVEFLVSFYNNEISEKSEIFDDQFSVERPDGSNFTLKIRSTKLEDSAMYFCASSLVLSLAAYNEQFFGPGTRLTVL.

This clonotype was detected many times. One junction end does not reproduce the germline sequence, and a read error may be involved. This chain connects TRBV28 to TRBJ1-2; D not certain. The CDR3 is 13 residues long. Germline loops: CDR1 MDHEN, CDR2 SYDVKM. CDR3: CASNLRPGPPYTF. In nucleotides, the CDR3 is TGTGCCAGCAATTTACGACCCGGCCCTCCCTACACCTTC.

This clonotype came up many times. The genes are TRBV2 and TRBJ1-1, with D possibly matching TRBD1 (5 bases). The CDR3 is 14 residues long. Germline CDR1 SNHLY, CDR2 FYNNEI. Trimming pared 5 bases from V and 4 bases from J, leaving 14 bases between. The CDR3 here is CASSLPGRATEAFF. CDR3 in DNA: TGTGCCAGCAGTTTGCCAGGGAGGGCCACTGAAGCTTTCTTT.

The rearrangement uses TRBV5-1 and TRBJ2-2; D perhaps matches TRBD2 (5 bases). Germline V gene lookup returns CDR1 SGHRS and CDR2 YFSETQ. V lost 2 bases and J lost 2, with 13 bases in between. The CDR3 is 16 amino acids. The CDR3 reads CASSFQGLPNTGELFF. In DNA form, the CDR3 reads TGCGCCAGCAGCTTTCAAGGACTTCCTAACACCGGGGAGCTGTTTTTT.

This clonotype was observed at least ten times. This sequence joins TRBV7-9 and TRBJ1-1; 7 bases agree with TRBD1. The V gene's germline CDR1 is SEHNR and CDR2 FQNEAQ (reference sequence). Unmatched junction bases numbered 6, after V lost 5 bases and J lost 6 bases. The CDR3 loop spans 13 amino acids. In DNA form, the CDR3 reads TGTGCCAGCAGCAAAGACGGGACAGCTGAAGCTTTCTTT. Protein product: CASSKDGTAEAFF.